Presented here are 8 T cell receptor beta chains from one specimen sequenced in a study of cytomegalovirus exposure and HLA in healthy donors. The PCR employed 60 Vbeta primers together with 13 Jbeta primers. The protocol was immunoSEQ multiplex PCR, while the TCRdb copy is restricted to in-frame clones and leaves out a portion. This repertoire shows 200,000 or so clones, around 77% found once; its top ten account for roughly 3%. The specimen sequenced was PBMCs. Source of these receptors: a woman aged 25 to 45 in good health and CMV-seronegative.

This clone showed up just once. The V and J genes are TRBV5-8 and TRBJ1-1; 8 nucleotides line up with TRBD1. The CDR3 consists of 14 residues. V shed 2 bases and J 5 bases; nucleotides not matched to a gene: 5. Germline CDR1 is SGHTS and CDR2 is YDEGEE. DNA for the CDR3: TGTGCCAGCAGCTTCTGGACAGGGCGTACTGAAGCTTTCTTT. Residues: CASSFWTGRTEAFF.

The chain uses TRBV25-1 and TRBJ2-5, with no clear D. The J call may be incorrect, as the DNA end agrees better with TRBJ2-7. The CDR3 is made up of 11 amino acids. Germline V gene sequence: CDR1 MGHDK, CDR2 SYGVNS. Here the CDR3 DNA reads TGTGCCAGTGGTTTGGGCTACGAGCAGTACTTC. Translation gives CASGLGYEQYF.

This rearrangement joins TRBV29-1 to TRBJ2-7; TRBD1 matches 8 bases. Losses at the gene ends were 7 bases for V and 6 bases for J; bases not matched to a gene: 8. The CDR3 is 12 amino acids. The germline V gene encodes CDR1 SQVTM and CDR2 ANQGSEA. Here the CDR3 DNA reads TGCAGCGGGGGGACAGGCCCGGGCGAGCAGTACTTC. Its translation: CSGGTGPGEQYF.

This chain's CDR3 is CASSEHNYGYTF. CDR3 coding DNA: TGTGCCAGCAGCGAACACAACTATGGCTACACCTTC. The chain employs TRBV9 and TRBJ1-2; D is undetermined. The CDR3 runs to 12 residues. V was pared by 3 bases and J by 2 bases, with 5 bases between. Germline loops: CDR1 SGDLS, CDR2 YYNGEE.

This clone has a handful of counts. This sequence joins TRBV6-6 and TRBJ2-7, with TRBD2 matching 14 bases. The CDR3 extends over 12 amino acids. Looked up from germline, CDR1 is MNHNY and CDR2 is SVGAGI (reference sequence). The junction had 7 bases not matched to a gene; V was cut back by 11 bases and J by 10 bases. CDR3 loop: CAGGTSGRHQYF. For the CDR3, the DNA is TGTGCCGGGGGGACTAGCGGGAGACACCAGTACTTC.

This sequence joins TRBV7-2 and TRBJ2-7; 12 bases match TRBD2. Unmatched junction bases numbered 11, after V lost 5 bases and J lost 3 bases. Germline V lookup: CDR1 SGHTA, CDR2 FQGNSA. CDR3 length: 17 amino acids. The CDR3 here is CASSPITSGRSIYEQYF. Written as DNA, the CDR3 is TGTGCCAGCAGCCCGATCACTAGCGGGAGGTCTATCTACGAGCAGTACTTC.

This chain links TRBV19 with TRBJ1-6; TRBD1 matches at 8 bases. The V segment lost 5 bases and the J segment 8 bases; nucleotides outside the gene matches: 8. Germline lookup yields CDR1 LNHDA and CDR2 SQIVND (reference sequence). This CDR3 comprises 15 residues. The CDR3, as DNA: TGTGCCAGTAGTCCCTCGGACAGGGTGGATTCACCCCTCCACTTT. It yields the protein CASSPSDRVDSPLHF.

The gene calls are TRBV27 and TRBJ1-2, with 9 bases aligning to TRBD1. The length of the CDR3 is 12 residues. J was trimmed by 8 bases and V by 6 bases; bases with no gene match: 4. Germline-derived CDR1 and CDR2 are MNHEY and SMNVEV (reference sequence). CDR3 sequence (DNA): TGTGCCAGCAGGGACAGGGGCTTCGGCTACACCTTC. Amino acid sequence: CASRDRGFGYTF.